The T cell receptor (beta chain) described here comes from a study of blood T cell repertoires in COVID-19. About the research overall: Acute-phase and convalescent COVID-19 samples originated in the United States, Italy and Spain. T cells, B-cell-depleted T cells, or PBMCs provided the cDNA or gDNA that served as material.

The authors' processing: Estimation of nucleated cell counts was performed using reference gene primer amplification. Assay used: immunoSEQ multiplex PCR; TCRdb lists only in-frame clones, some missing. V, J and clone size are those of that table, while D and trimming were read from the DNA. The sample shows approximately 250,000 clones, about nine tenths of them seen only once. Per the germline V gene, CDR1 is KGHDR and CDR2 is SFDVKD. With 0 bases removed from V and 8 bases from J, the gap between germline ends came to 9 bases. This CDR3 spans 13 amino acids. This sequence was found in a man aged 40-50 years with active or convalescent COVID-19. The chain couples TRBV24-1 to TRBJ1-1; D is uncertain. The sequenced sample consisted of peripheral blood. In DNA, the CDR3 is TGTGCCACCAGTGATTTGGAGTTTTCCGAAGCTTTCTTT. Residues: CATSDLEFSEAFF.